This TCR beta chain was found in a study of T cell repertoires in cytomegalovirus infection. Overall study context: CMV epitopes, recently identified HLA-C-restricted and well-studied HLA-B-restricted, were used. Signatures in public TCR beta sequences pointed to both CMV infection and matching HLA type. Study-wide points: Clonotypes of TCR beta that were HLA-C-restricted and CMV-specific dominated the ex vivo response. Identification of carriers of CMV plus the relevant HLA was achieved through cumulative public TCR beta family frequency.

One entry per CDR3 protein, called by TCRdb with MiXCR from the reads. The sample shows some 50,000 distinct CDR3 sequences, around 23% of them seen only once. The CDR3 totals 19 residues. V lost 5 bases, J lost 0 bases, and 16 bases stayed unmatched. Germline V gives CDR1 SGHVS, CDR2 FQNEAQ. This clonotype was counted a few times. Its antigen is as yet unknown. V gene TRBV7-8 combines with J gene TRBJ1-5; the match to TRBD1 covers 7 bases. The sequencing here drew on CD8+ T cells from cultured PBMCs, taken from culture after CMV antigen stimulation. This clonotype originated in a human donor in good health (CMV status not recorded). Some clones in this sample may be carry-over from other donors' samples. The CDR3 is CASSQAPGQSLNSNQPQHF. Written as DNA, the CDR3 is TGTGCCAGCAGCCAAGCTCCGGGACAGAGCCTAAATAGCAATCAGCCCCAGCATTTT.